Below are 10 T cell receptor beta chains sequenced from a single sample in a study of blood T cell repertoires in COVID-19. Sequencing was performed with immunoSEQ multiplex PCR; in TCRdb, only in-frame clones are kept and a portion is missing. Of 300,000 to 350,000 clones listed, 87% were seen once; the top ten hold approximately 2.2%. The specimen was peripheral blood. The receptor set was obtained from a man aged 18 to 30 with active or convalescent COVID-19.

This clone was observed once. The V and J genes are TRBV4-1 and TRBJ2-2; 8 nucleotides align to TRBD2. CDR3 length: 17 residues. V shed 4 bases, J shed 1 base, and the junction held 8 bases outside the gene matches. Germline lookup yields CDR1 MGHRA and CDR2 YSYEKL. The CDR3 protein is CASSRRAGAENTGELFF. The CDR3 region has the DNA TGCGCCAGCAGCCGAAGAGCGGGAGCAGAGAACACCGGGGAGCTGTTTTTT.

V usage is TRBV14 and J usage is TRBJ1-6; 10 bases align to TRBD1. Unmatched junction bases numbered 14, after V lost 4 bases and J lost 14 bases. Germline V gene sequence: CDR1 SGHDN, CDR2 FVKESK. This CDR3 comprises 16 residues. CDR3 in amino acids: CASSPAGTGARRALHF. CDR3 DNA: TGTGCCAGCAGCCCAGCTGGGACAGGGGCCCGGCGAGCCCTCCACTTT.

In this sample, this clone turned up once. J is TRBJ2-5 and V is TRBV6-5, with 12 bases aligning to TRBD2. The CDR3 has 15 amino acids. V lost 10 bases, J lost 0 bases, and 6 bases stayed unmatched. CDR1 MNHEY and CDR2 SVGAGI come from the germline V gene. The CDR3 coding sequence is TGTGCCACAACGCGGACTAGCGGGGACCAAGAGACCCAGTACTTC. Encoded protein: CATTRTSGDQETQYF.

V gene TRBV4-1 combines with J gene TRBJ2-1; 9 nucleotides agree with TRBD2. CDR1 and CDR2 from the germline V gene are MGHRA and YSYEKL. V was pared by 4 bases and J by 2 bases, with 15 bases of the junction left unmatched. CDR3 length: 19 amino acids. CDR3 sequence: CASSPTTSGQLQTYNEQFF. In DNA form, the CDR3 reads TGCGCCAGCAGCCCTACGACTAGCGGACAACTCCAGACCTACAATGAGCAGTTCTTC.

This rearrangement joins TRBV16 to TRBJ1-5, with 9 bases that match TRBD1. The length of the CDR3 is 19 residues. Germline CDR1 reads KGHSY; CDR2 reads FQNENV. Unmatched junction bases numbered 14, after V lost 1 base and J lost 4 bases. Here the CDR3 reads CASSQFPGAGQGANQPQHF. CDR3 nucleotides: TGTGCCAGCAGCCAATTCCCGGGGGCGGGACAGGGCGCGAATCAGCCCCAGCATTTT.

The genes are TRBV4-1 and TRBJ2-1; 13 positions match TRBD2. CDR1 is MGHRA, CDR2 YSYEKL, per germline. V shed 4 bases, J shed 10 bases, and the junction held 7 bases outside the gene matches. This CDR3 has 15 amino acids. The CDR3 bases are TGCGCCAGCAGCCCCTACACTAGCGGGAGGGAAGAGCAGTTCTTC. This sequence encodes CASSPYTSGREEQFF.

The table lists this clone with a few counts. The chain links TRBV7-2 to TRBJ2-2; TRBD2 matches at 9 bases. Trimming removed 11 bases from V and 6 bases from J; junction bases left unmatched: 4. The CDR3 sequence is 12 residues long. Germline V CDR1 and CDR2: SGHTA, FQGNSA. CDR3 sequence reads: CALSGGSGELFF. The DNA for the CDR3 is TGTGCCCTTAGCGGGGGATCCGGGGAGCTGTTTTTT. Filled out from reference TRBV7-2 and TRBJ2-2, the complete variable domain reads GAGVSQSPSNKVTEKGKDVELRCDPISGHTALYWYRQSLGQGLEFLIYFQGNSAPDKSGLPSDRFSAERTGGSVSTLTIQRTQQEDSAVYLCALSGGSGELFFGEGSRLTVL.

The CDR3 DNA sequence: TGTGCCAGTATGCGGACAGAAATCTCCGGGGAGCTGTTTTTT. It is translated as CASMRTEISGELFF. The rearrangement joins TRBV19 to TRBJ2-2, with D possibly matching TRBD1 (6 bases). Germline V gene lookup returns CDR1 LNHDA and CDR2 SQIVND (reference sequence). CDR3 length equals 14 residues. The V end was cut by 7 bases, the J end by 6 bases, with 15 bases between.

V is TRBV7-2 and J is TRBJ2-1, with D perhaps matching TRBD2 (6 bases). The CDR3 spans 12 residues. CDR1 and CDR2 (germline): SGHTA, FQGNSA. Between the trimmed V and J ends, which lost 3 bases and 12 bases, there was a span of 12 bases. CDR3 nucleotides: TGTGCCAGCAGCTTTTCGACCGGGGGGCAGTTCTTC. Translation gives CASSFSTGGQFF.

The chain is built from TRBV3-1 (or the pseudogene TRBV3-2) and TRBJ1-2; the D is unclear. Germline V gene data show CDR1 as LGHDT and CDR2 as YNNKEL (reference sequence). This CDR3 contains 13 residues. Trimming stripped 1 base from V and 8 bases from J, with 11 bases between. As DNA, the CDR3 is TGTGCCAGCAGCCAAGTCAGGTCCGGCGGCTACACCTTC. This encodes CASSQVRSGGYTF.